Each of the 21 T cell receptor beta chains below was sequenced from the same sample in a study of T cell responses to AZD1222 COVID-19 vaccine. Some clones are missing from TCRdb's copy, which holds only in-frame ones; the method was immunoSEQ multiplex PCR. The sample yields roughly 180,000 clones, more than 75% seen once. Sequenced here: peripheral blood, sampled on day 0 of MenACWY control vaccination. The receptor set was obtained from an adult in good health.

The chain joins TRBV7-3 to TRBJ2-1; possibly TRBD1 for D (5 bases). The CDR3 is 15 residues long. In germline, CDR1 is SGHTA, CDR2 FQGTGA. V was pared by 5 bases and J by 6 bases, with 17 bases between. The CDR3 spells CASSTTAVSGNEQFF. CDR3 coding DNA: TGTGCCAGCAGCACGACAGCCGTCTCTGGCAATGAGCAGTTCTTC. The full variable domain, rest sourced from reference TRBV7-3 and TRBJ2-1, is GAGVSQTPSNKVTEKGKYVELRCDPISGHTALYWYRQSLGQGPEFLIYFQGTGAADDSGLPNDRFFAVRPEGSVSTLKIQRTERGDSAVYLCASSTTAVSGNEQFFGPGTRLTVL.

The genes are TRBV5-4 and TRBJ2-3; 16 nucleotides match TRBD2. In germline, CDR1 is SGHNT, CDR2 YYREEE (reference sequence). This CDR3 comprises 14 residues. V lost 4 bases to trimming and J lost 9 bases; unmatched junction nucleotides: 2. Here the CDR3 reads CASSLGLAGGTQYF. CDR3 coding DNA: TGTGCCAGCAGCCTGGGACTAGCGGGGGGGACGCAGTATTTT.

The rearrangement joins TRBV2 to TRBJ2-7, with 8 bases that match TRBD2. V lost 2 bases and J lost 3; bases outside the gene matches: 6. Germline lookup yields CDR1 SNHLY and CDR2 FYNNEI. This CDR3 is built from 15 residues. The CDR3 nucleotides read TGTGCCAGCAGTGAACGCGGGGGGCCACTCTACGAGCAGTACTTC. Residues: CASSERGGPLYEQYF.

The V call is TRBV6-2 or TRBV6-3, the J call TRBJ1-2, with TRBD1 as a possible D gene (5 bases). CDR3 size: 14 residues. The V gene lost 2 bases and the J gene lost 6 bases, with 13 bases spanning the gap. Germline assignment: CDR1 MNHEY and CDR2 SVGEGT. CDR3 region: CASSYKSGTDGYTF. DNA for the CDR3: TGTGCCAGCAGTTACAAGTCAGGGACGGATGGCTACACCTTC.

J is TRBJ1-2 and V is TRBV30; 7 nucleotides line up with TRBD1. Germline V gene lookup returns CDR1 GTSNPN and CDR2 SVGIG (reference sequence). The CDR3 totals 13 residues. V lost 4 bases to trimming and J lost 3 bases; unmatched junction nucleotides: 5. The CDR3 bases are TGTGCCTGGACCACGGGACAGCACTATGGCTACACCTTC. Its translation is CAWTTGQHYGYTF.

CDR3 in amino acids: CASSPSGTFEQYF. In DNA form, the CDR3 reads TGTGCCAGCAGCCCTAGCGGGACTTTCGAGCAGTACTTC. The chain couples TRBV28 to TRBJ2-7, with 9 bases that match TRBD2. The CDR3 contains 13 residues. In germline, CDR1 is MDHEN, CDR2 SYDVKM. J lost 6 bases, V lost 6 bases, and 6 bases had no gene match.

The V gene is TRBV6-5, the J gene TRBJ2-2, with D maybe TRBD2 (6 bases). The germline V gene encodes CDR1 MNHEY and CDR2 SVGAGI. V lost 4 bases to trimming and J lost 1 base, with 7 bases between them. CDR3 length equals 14 residues. The CDR3 spells CASSSGRNTGELFF. In nucleotides, the CDR3 is TGTGCCAGCAGTTCCGGGAGGAACACCGGGGAGCTGTTTTTT.

J is TRBJ2-7 and V is TRBV19; no reliable D call. The CDR3 totals 14 residues. V lost 5 bases, J lost 4 bases, and 15 bases lay in between. Germline lookup yields CDR1 LNHDA and CDR2 SQIVND (reference sequence). In DNA form, the CDR3 reads TGTGCCAGTAGTCGGGCAGGCGGTGTGTACGAGCAGTACTTC. It specifies CASSRAGGVYEQYF.

The chain links TRBV3-1 (or the pseudogene TRBV3-2) to TRBJ1-5; 10 bases are shared with TRBD1. Per germline, CDR1 LGHDT and CDR2 YNNKEL (reference sequence). Germline trimming cut 4 bases from V and 6 bases from J; bases unmatched to any gene: 3. CDR3 size: 14 residues. The CDR3 loop reads CASSRQGAGQPQHF. The CDR3 DNA reads as TGTGCCAGCAGCCGACAGGGGGCAGGTCAGCCCCAGCATTTT.

The sample holds one count of this clone. The rearrangement joins TRBV28 to TRBJ2-5; D is tentatively TRBD1 or TRBD2 (5 bases each). The V end lost 3 bases, the J end lost 2 bases, and 13 bases lay between the germline ends. Germline CDR1 MDHEN, CDR2 SYDVKM. This CDR3 is 15 amino acids long. The chain's CDR3 is CASSFGGSSQETQYF. As DNA, the CDR3 is TGTGCCAGCAGTTTTGGGGGATCCTCACAAGAGACCCAGTACTTC.

The chain has TRBV7-2 and TRBJ2-5; tentatively, D is TRBD1 (6 bases). V lost 1 base to trimming and J lost 2 bases, with 8 bases between them. The CDR3 length is 14 residues. Germline V lookup: CDR1 SGHTA, CDR2 FQGNSA. The CDR3 DNA follows: TGTGCCAGCAGCTTAGACAGGGCACAAGAGACCCAGTACTTC. Translation gives CASSLDRAQETQYF.

The genes are TRBV29-1 and TRBJ2-3; 7 bases match TRBD2. The CDR3 is 13 amino acids. CDR1 is SQVTM and CDR2 is ANQGSEA in the germline V gene. Trimming at V came to 7 bases and at J to 6 bases, leaving 10 bases not matched to a gene. In DNA, the CDR3 is TGCAGCGGAAGCGTTTTCGGGGGGGATACGCAGTATTTT. This gives the protein CSGSVFGGDTQYF.

The chain uses TRBV24-1 and TRBJ1-5; 7 bases align to TRBD1. This CDR3 has 15 amino acids. Losses at the gene ends were 3 bases for V and 5 bases for J; bases not matched to a gene: 6. Germline CDR1 reads KGHDR; CDR2 reads SFDVKD. The CDR3 DNA is TGTGCCACCAGTGATACCCAGGGGGGAGATCAGCCCCAGCATTTT. Translating gives CATSDTQGGDQPQHF.

This chain joins TRBV2 and TRBJ1-5; no clear D. The CDR3 runs to 13 residues. The V end was cut by 6 bases, the J end by 0 bases, with 6 bases between. Looked up from germline, CDR1 is SNHLY and CDR2 is FYNNEI. The CDR3 region is CASSFDSNQPQHF. The CDR3 nucleotides are TGTGCCAGCAGCTTTGATAGCAATCAGCCCCAGCATTTT.

This clone was observed a few times. The chain links TRBV10-2 to TRBJ2-2; D may be TRBD2 (5 bases). Germline values: CDR1 WSHSY, CDR2 SAAADI. V was clipped by 2 bases and J by 1 base, with 11 bases between them. This CDR3 contains 16 residues. The CDR3 DNA reads as TGCGCCAGCAGTGAGAGGGCGGGCATGAACACCGGGGAGCTGTTTTTT. Translating it yields CASSERAGMNTGELFF.

This clone was observed once. This chain uses TRBV4-3 with TRBJ2-7; weak D call: TRBD1 (5 bases). This CDR3 contains 15 residues. Germline values: CDR1 LGHNA, CDR2 YSLEER. V dropped 0 bases and J dropped 0 bases, with 9 bases sitting between them. The CDR3 DNA reads TGCGCCAGCAGCCAAGAAGCAGGGTACTCCTACGAGCAGTACTTC. Its protein is CASSQEAGYSYEQYF.

This clone was counted only a few times. The V and J genes are TRBV19 and TRBJ1-4; D remains unclear. The V gene's germline CDR1 is LNHDA and CDR2 SQIVND (reference sequence). Trimming removed 7 bases at V and 4 bases at J, with 7 bases between. The CDR3 has 12 amino acids. The CDR3 coding sequence is TGTGCCAGTACGGGTCGTAATGAAAAACTGTTTTTT. Translation gives CASTGRNEKLFF.

The rearrangement uses TRBV4-3 and TRBJ1-6; 7 bases fit TRBD1. Per the germline V gene, CDR1 is LGHNA and CDR2 is YSLEER. The CDR3 has 18 amino acids. The junction had 5 bases not matched to a gene; V was cut back by 0 bases and J by 0 bases. CDR3 loop: CASSQEVGQSSYNSPLHF. The DNA of the CDR3 is TGCGCCAGCAGCCAAGAAGTGGGACAGAGCTCCTATAATTCACCCCTCCACTTT.

This CDR3 reads CASSSRQGEGTDTQYF. Here the CDR3 DNA reads TGTGCCAGCAGCTCCAGACAGGGAGAGGGCACAGATACGCAGTATTTT. The rearrangement links TRBV5-4 to TRBJ2-3; 7 bases align to TRBD1. The CDR3 extends over 16 amino acids. V gave up 3 bases and J gave up 1 base; unmatched junction bases: 8. The V gene's germline CDR1 is SGHNT and CDR2 YYREEE (reference sequence). Using reference TRBV5-4 and TRBJ2-3 for the parts outside the CDR3, the full variable domain is ETGVTQSPTHLIKTRGQQVTLRCSSQSGHNTVSWYQQALGQGPQFIFQYYREEENGRGNFPPRFSGLQFPNYSSELNVNALELDDSALYLCASSSRQGEGTDTQYFGPGTRLTVL.

The V and J genes are TRBV24-1 and TRBJ2-7, with a weak D call TRBD2 (6 bases). CDR1 and CDR2 (germline): KGHDR, SFDVKD. CDR3 size: 14 residues. The V end was cut by 4 bases, the J end by 9 bases, with 18 bases between. CDR3 region: CATSEPGELGGQYF. The CDR3 bases are TGTGCCACCAGTGAACCGGGGGAATTGGGGGGGCAGTACTTC.

This chain uses TRBV6-5 with TRBJ2-7; TRBD1 matches at 9 bases. Germline V gene lookup returns CDR1 MNHEY and CDR2 SVGAGI. With V trimmed by 4 bases and J by 3 bases, 4 bases remained unmatched. The CDR3 spans 14 residues. The CDR3 DNA sequence: TGTGCCAGCAGTTCAAGGGGACAGGGCTACGAGCAGTACTTC. This sequence encodes CASSSRGQGYEQYF.